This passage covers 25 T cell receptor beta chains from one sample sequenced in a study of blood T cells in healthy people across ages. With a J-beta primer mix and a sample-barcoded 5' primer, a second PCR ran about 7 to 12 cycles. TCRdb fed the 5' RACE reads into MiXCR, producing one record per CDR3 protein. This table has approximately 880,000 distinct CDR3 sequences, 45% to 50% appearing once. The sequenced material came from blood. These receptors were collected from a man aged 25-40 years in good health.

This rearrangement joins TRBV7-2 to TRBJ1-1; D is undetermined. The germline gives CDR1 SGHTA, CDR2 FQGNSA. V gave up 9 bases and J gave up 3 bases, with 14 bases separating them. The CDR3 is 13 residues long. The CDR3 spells CASGPRRDTEAFF. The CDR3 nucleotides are TGTGCCAGTGGACCCCGGAGGGACACTGAAGCTTTCTTT. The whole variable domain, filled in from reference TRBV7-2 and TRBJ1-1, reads GAGVSQSPSNKVTEKGKDVELRCDPISGHTALYWYRQSLGQGLEFLIYFQGNSAPDKSGLPSDRFSAERTGGSVSTLTIQRTQQEDSAVYLCASGPRRDTEAFFGQGTRLTVV.

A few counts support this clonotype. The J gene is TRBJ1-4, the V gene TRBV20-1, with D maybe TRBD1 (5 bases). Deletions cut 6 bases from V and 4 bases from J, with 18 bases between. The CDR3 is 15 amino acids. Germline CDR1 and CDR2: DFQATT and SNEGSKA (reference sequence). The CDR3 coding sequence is TGCAGTGCGGGAGTCTCGCGGGGCGGTAATGAAAAACTGTTTTTT. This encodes CSAGVSRGGNEKLFF.

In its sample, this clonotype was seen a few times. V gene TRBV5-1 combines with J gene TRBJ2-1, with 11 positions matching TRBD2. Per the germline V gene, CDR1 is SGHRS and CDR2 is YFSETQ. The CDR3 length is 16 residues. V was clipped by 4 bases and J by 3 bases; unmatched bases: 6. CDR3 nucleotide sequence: TGCGCCAGCAGCCAAATGACTAGCGGGGTCTACAATGAGCAGTTCTTC. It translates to CASSQMTSGVYNEQFF. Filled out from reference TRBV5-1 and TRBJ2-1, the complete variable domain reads KAGVTQTPRYLIKTRGQQVTLSCSPISGHRSVSWYQQTPGQGLQFLFEYFSETQRNKGNFPGRFSGRQFSNSRSEMNVSTLELGDSALYLCASSQMTSGVYNEQFFGPGTRLTVL.

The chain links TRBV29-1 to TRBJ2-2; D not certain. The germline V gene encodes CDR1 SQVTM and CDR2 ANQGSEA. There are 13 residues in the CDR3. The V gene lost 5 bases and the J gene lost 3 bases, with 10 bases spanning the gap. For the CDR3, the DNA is TGCAGCGTTTATTCCGGAGACACCGGGGAGCTGTTTTTT. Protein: CSVYSGDTGELFF.

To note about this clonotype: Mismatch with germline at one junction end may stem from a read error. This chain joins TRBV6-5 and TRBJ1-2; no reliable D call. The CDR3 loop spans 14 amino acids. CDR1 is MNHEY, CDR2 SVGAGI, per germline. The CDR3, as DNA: TGTGCCAGCAGTTACTCCTGGAGTGGCTATGGCTACACATTC. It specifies CASSYSWSGYGYTF.

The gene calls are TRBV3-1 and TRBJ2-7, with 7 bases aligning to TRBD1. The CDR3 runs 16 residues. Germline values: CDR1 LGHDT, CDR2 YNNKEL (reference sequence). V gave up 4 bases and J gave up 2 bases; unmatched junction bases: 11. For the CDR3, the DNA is TGTGCCAGCAGCCCCTCCTCGGGCAGGGGGACCTACGAGCAGTACTTC. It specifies CASSPSSGRGTYEQYF.

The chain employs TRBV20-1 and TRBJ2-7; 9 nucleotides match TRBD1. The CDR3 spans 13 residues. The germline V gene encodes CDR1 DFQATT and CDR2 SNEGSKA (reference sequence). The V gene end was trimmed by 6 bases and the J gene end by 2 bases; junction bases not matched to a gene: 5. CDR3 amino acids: CSARDRVAYEQYF. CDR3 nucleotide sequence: TGCAGTGCCCGGGACAGGGTGGCCTACGAGCAGTACTTC.

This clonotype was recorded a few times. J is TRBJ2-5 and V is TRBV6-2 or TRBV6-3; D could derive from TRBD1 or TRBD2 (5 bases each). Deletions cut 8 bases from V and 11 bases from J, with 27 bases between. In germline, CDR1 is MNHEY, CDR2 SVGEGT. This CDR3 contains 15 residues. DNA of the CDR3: TGTGCCAGCCTTACCGACCGGTACCTACTGGGGGAGCAGTACTTC. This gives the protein CASLTDRYLLGEQYF.

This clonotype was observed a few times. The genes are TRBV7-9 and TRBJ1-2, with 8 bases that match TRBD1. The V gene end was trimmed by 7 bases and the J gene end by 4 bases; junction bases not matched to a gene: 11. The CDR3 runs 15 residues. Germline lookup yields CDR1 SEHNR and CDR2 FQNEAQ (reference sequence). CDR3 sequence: CASNTDRGIGYGYTF. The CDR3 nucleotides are TGTGCCAGCAACACCGACAGGGGAATAGGCTATGGCTACACCTTC. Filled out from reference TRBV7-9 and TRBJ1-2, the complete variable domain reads DTGVSQNPRHKITKRGQNVTFRCDPISEHNRLYWYRQTLGQGPEFLTYFQNEAQLEKSRLLSDRFSAERPKGSFSTLEIQRTEQGDSAMYLCASNTDRGIGYGYTFGSGTRLTVV.

This CDR3 reads CAISRGTEQYF. CDR3 sequence (DNA): TGTGCCATCAGCCGGGGTACTGAGCAGTACTTC. J is TRBJ2-5 and V is TRBV10-3; possibly TRBD2 for D (5 bases). CDR3 length: 11 residues. V lost 6 bases and J lost 11, with 13 bases in between. Per the germline V gene, CDR1 is ENHRY and CDR2 is SYGVKD.

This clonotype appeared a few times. Written as DNA, the CDR3 is TGTGCCAGCAGCGACCAAGCCGAGCAGTACTTC. Residues: CASSDQAEQYF. V usage is TRBV3-1 and J usage is TRBJ2-7; D is unclear. The germline gives CDR1 LGHDT, CDR2 YNNKEL (reference sequence). The V end was cut by 5 bases, the J end by 6 bases, with 8 bases between. The CDR3 has 11 residues.

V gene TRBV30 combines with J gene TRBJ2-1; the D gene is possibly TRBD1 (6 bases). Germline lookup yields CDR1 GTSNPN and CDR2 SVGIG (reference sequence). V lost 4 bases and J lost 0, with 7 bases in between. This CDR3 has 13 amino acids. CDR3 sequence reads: CAWTRGSYNEQFF. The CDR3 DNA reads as TGTGCCTGGACCAGGGGCTCCTACAATGAGCAGTTCTTC.

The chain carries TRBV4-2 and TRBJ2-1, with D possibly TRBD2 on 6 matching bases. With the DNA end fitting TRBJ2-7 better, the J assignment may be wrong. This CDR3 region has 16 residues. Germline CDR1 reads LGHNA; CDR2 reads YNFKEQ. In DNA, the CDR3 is TGTGCCAGCAGCCAAGATGCTAGCGTGGCCTACAATGAGCAGTACTTC. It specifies CASSQDASVAYNEQYF.

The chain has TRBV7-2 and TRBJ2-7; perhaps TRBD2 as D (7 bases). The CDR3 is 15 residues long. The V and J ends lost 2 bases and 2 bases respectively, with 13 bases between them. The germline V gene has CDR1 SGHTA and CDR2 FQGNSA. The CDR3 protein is CASSLSGGPAYEQYF. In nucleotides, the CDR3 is TGTGCCAGCAGCTTATCGGGGGGCCCTGCCTACGAGCAGTACTTC.

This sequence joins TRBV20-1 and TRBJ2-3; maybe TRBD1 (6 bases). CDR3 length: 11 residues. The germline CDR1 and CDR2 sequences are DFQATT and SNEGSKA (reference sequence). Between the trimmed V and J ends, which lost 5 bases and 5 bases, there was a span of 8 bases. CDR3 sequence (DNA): TGCAGTGCTCCAGGGGTAGATACGCAGTATTTT. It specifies CSAPGVDTQYF.

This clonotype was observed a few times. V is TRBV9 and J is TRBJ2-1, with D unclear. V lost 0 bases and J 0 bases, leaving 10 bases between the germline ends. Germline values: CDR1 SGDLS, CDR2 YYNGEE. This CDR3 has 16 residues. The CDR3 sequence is CASSVGSSSSYNEQFF. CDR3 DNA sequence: TGTGCCAGCAGCGTAGGTAGCAGTAGCTCCTACAATGAGCAGTTCTTC.

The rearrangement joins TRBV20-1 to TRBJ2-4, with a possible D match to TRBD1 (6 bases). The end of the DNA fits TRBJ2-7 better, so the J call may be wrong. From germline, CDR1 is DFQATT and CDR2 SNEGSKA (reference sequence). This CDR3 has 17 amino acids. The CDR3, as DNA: TGCAGTGCTAGAGATCCTAAGCTTCAGGGGCAATTCTACGAGCAGTACTTC. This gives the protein CSARDPKLQGQFYEQYF.

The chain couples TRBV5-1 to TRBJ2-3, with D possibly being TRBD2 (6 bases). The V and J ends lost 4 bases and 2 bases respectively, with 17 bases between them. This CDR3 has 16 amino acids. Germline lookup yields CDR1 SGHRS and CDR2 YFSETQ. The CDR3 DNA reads TGCGCCAGCAGCCCCACCATCGGGGGTTACACAGATACGCAGTATTTT. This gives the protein CASSPTIGGYTDTQYF.

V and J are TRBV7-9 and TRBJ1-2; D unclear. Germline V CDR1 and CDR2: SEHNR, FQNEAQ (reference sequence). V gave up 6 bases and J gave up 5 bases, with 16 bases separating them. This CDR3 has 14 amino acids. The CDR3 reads CASREGRAGYGYTF. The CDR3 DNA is TGTGCCAGCAGGGAGGGAAGGGCTGGTTATGGCTACACCTTC.

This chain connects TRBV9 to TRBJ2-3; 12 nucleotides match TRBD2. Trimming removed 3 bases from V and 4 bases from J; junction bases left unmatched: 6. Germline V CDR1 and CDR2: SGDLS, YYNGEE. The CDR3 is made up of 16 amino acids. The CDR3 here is CASSATSGGRSDTQYF. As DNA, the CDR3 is TGTGCCAGCAGCGCCACTAGCGGGGGGCGGTCAGATACGCAGTATTTT.

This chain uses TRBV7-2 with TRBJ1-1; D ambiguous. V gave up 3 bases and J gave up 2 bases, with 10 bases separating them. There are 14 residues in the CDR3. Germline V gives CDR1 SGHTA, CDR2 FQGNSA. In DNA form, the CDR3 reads TGTGCCAGCAGCTTTAGACGGGCAAACACTGAAGCTTTCTTT. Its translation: CASSFRRANTEAFF.

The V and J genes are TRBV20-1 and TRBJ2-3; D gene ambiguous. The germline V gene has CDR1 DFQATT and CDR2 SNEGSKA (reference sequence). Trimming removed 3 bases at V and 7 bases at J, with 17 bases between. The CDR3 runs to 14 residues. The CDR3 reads CSARKAVWANTQYF. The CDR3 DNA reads TGCAGTGCTAGGAAAGCCGTATGGGCAAATACGCAGTATTTT.

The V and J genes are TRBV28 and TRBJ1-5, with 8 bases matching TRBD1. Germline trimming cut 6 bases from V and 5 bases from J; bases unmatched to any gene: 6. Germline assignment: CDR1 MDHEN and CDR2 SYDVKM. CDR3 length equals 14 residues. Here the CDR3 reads CASRNRGAYQPQHF. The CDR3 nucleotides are TGTGCCAGCAGGAACAGGGGGGCCTATCAGCCCCAGCATTTT.

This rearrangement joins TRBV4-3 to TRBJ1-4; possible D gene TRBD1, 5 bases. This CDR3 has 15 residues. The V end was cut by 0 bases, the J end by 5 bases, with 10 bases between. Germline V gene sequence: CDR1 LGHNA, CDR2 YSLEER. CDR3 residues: CASSQENRGNEKLFF. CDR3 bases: TGCGCCAGCAGCCAAGAAAATCGGGGGAATGAAAAACTGTTTTTT.

CDR3 in amino acids: CASSYDRADTEAFF. The CDR3 DNA follows: TGTGCCAGCAGCTACGACAGGGCGGACACTGAAGCTTTCTTT. The V call is TRBV7-9, the J call TRBJ1-1; 7 positions match TRBD1. J lost 3 bases, V lost 4 bases, and 5 bases had no gene match. The CDR3 length is 14 residues. Per the germline V gene, CDR1 is SEHNR and CDR2 is FQNEAQ (reference sequence).